The sequence of this T cell receptor beta chain was determined in a study of T cell responses to AZD1222 COVID-19 vaccine (dated by TCRdb to about 2021). Regarding the complete study: Because spike-specific TCR depth and breadth did not differ between the two schedules, AZD1222 recipients who got a second dose at roughly 4 weeks were pooled with those who got a second dose at roughly 12 weeks. A total of around 240 trial participants underwent TCR sequencing, of whom around 210 had received two doses of AZD1222 and around 25 had received two doses of the MenACWY control vaccine. Trial participants were enrolled by age into subgroups of 18-55, 56-69 and 70-plus years, and 148, 28 and 57 TCR-sequenced participants, respectively, were included in these subgroups.

The sample's time point label, decoded: baseline before first vaccination. Vaccinee samples were obtained from the UK trials COV001 and COV002, which included a single-blind randomized controlled phase 2/3 trial of AZD1222 (ChAdOx1 nCoV-19) in healthy adults. For TCRbeta chain sequencing, PBMC samples were collected from trial participants at day 0 and at day 28 after the second dose. To note about this clone: This receptor's antigen is unknown. No qualities accompany the bases; no much larger clone lies one base away.

Relative to germline, V is 4 bases shorter and J is 7 bases shorter, with 15 bases between their ends. The germline V gene provides CDR1 SGHTS and CDR2 YDEGEE. The CDR3 has 15 amino acids, counting the end cysteine and phenylalanine. This entry keeps only the CDR3 DNA: 45 bases, framed from base 1. The CDR3 regions of human TCRbeta chains were analyzed by immunosequencing. Concerning the study's data processing: TCRs in the repertoires were compared against a reference library of SARS-CoV-2-specific TCRs that had been generated with the MIRA antigen-specificity platform. Breadth was defined as the fraction of unique TCRs that were SARS-CoV-2-associated. Depth was defined as the fraction of total T cells that were SARS-CoV-2-associated. Each spike-specific TCR was assigned to its reactive spike region and to a CD4 or CD8 class using the MIRA data. Log10-transformed breadth and depth values were compared by one-way ANOVA with Sidak's multiple comparisons tests. TCRdb provides this immuneACCESS table in a form limited to in-frame rearrangements. Some clones are lacking; in checked studies, under half of them reflect an unresolved V gene, and why the rest are absent is not known. V, J and clone size were drawn from that table, and D and trimming were deduced from the DNA. The sample has approximately 120,000 clones on record, around nine tenths of them singletons. The ten largest account for roughly 7% of the sample.

The study at large found these results: After two AZD1222 doses, both the breadth and the depth of spike-specific TCRs were significantly higher than at day 0 and than in MenACWY recipients. Only six AZD1222 recipients were SARS-CoV-2 seropositive at baseline, limiting conclusions about previously exposed vaccinees. No day 14 peak-response samples were available, so repertoires were characterized only after the peak T cell response. Most participants were white British and females outnumbered males, and the authors suggested that clonal diversity may have been underestimated. Vaccine-associated CD4 TCRs spanned the whole spike protein, with dominant responses in regions 160-218 and 743-854. The 56-69-year group was small, and its depth increase did not reach significance, likely because of low power. Reportedly, close to half of the unique spike-specific TCRs recognized epitopes lying outside the regions that are mutated in the B.1.351 and B.1.1.7 variants.

Source: peripheral blood, taken on day 0 of AZD1222 vaccination. This TCR was sampled from an adult in good health. Here the chain combines TRBV5-8 and TRBJ1-6; D gene: possibly TRBD1, on 5 matching bases. The CDR3 has the sequence CASSSGRRGNSPLHF. The base sequence is TGTGCCAGCAGCAGTGGCAGAAGGGGCAATTCACCCCTCCACTTT.